The 20 T cell receptor beta chains listed next were all sequenced from one sample in a study of T cells in Graves' hyperthyroidism and ophthalmopathy. The source material, RNA transcripts, was used to amplify TCR beta CDR3 regions. HTBI primers were the set used in a first-round RT-PCR of the TCR CDR3. TCRdb fed the multiplex PCR reads into MiXCR, producing one record per CDR3 protein. The sample holds some 600,000 distinct CDR3 sequences; around 13% are singletons and the top ten take roughly 5.5%. The sequencing input was blood. All receptors come from a woman in her 30s with Graves' hyperthyroidism that later progressed to Graves' ophthalmopathy.

This clonotype was detected many times. The rearrangement uses TRBV3-1 and TRBJ1-3; D might be TRBD1 (5 bases). Per germline, CDR1 LGHDT and CDR2 YNNKEL (reference sequence). This CDR3 is built from 16 residues. Trimming stripped 1 base from V and 4 bases from J, with 14 bases between. CDR3 protein: CASSQGGEGRGNTIYF. The CDR3 DNA reads TGTGCCAGCAGCCAAGGGGGGGAGGGGCGCGGAAACACCATATATTTT.

About this clonotype itself: A read error is possible here, since a much larger clone lies one base away. The chain is built from TRBV19 and TRBJ1-2; D perhaps matches TRBD1 (5 bases). The CDR3 is 13 residues long. Germline CDR1 LNHDA, CDR2 SQIVND (reference sequence). The DNA of the CDR3 is TGTGCCAGTACCCTGACAGTTAACCATGGCTACACCTTC. As protein: CASTLTVNHGYTF.

This clonotype appeared many times. The rearrangement joins TRBV12-3 or TRBV12-4 to TRBJ1-1, with D maybe TRBD1 (6 bases). Trimming took off 2 bases at V and 5 bases at J, with 18 bases between the two ends. This CDR3 region has 16 residues. This CDR3 reads CASSLSAHREGTEAFF. For the CDR3, the DNA is TGTGCCAGCAGTTTATCAGCGCACAGGGAGGGGACTGAAGCTTTCTTT.

The sample holds many counts of this clonotype. The chain carries TRBV12-3 or TRBV12-4 and TRBJ1-1, with 7 bases identical to TRBD1. The CDR3 contains 13 residues. The ends lost 11 bases at V and 3 bases at J; junction bases unmatched: 9. CDR3 loop: CALRGVRDTEAFF. CDR3 DNA: TGTGCCCTCAGGGGGGTAAGGGACACTGAAGCTTTCTTT.

This clonotype was counted only a few times. The V call is TRBV19, the J call TRBJ2-2; the match to TRBD2 covers 14 bases. Germline V gene sequence: CDR1 LNHDA, CDR2 SQIVND (reference sequence). The CDR3 length is 13 residues. J lost 15 bases, V lost 6 bases, and 6 bases had no gene match. The CDR3 spells CASRPGLAGEVFF. CDR3 sequence (DNA): TGTGCCAGTAGGCCGGGACTAGCGGGAGAGGTGTTTTTT.

This clonotype has ten or more counts. This rearrangement joins TRBV29-1 to TRBJ2-3; D possibly corresponds to TRBD2 (5 bases). Per germline, CDR1 SQVTM and CDR2 ANQGSEA. V lost 2 bases and J lost 0, with 15 bases in between. The CDR3 length is 16 residues. CDR3 sequence (DNA): TGCAGCGTTGAACACGCGGAGAGGACTAGCACAGATACGCAGTATTTT. Translated, it gives CSVEHAERTSTDTQYF.

This clonotype was found many times. This chain connects TRBV2 to TRBJ2-3, with 8 bases fitting TRBD2. The V gene's germline CDR1 is SNHLY and CDR2 FYNNEI. The CDR3 consists of 18 residues. V lost 1 base, J lost 4 bases, and 13 bases stayed unmatched. This CDR3 is CASSEGLARLLEPDTQYF. The DNA of the CDR3 is TGTGCCAGCAGTGAAGGACTAGCGAGACTGTTGGAGCCAGATACGCAGTATTTT.

This clonotype came up once. The rearrangement joins TRBV28 to TRBJ1-2; 7 nucleotides match TRBD1. Unmatched junction bases numbered 14, after V lost 5 bases and J lost 5 bases. From germline, CDR1 is MDHEN and CDR2 SYDVKM. The CDR3 covers 16 residues. For the CDR3, the DNA is TGTGCCAGCAGTAAAGGGGGAGGACAGGCTGTTTATGGCTACACCTTC. Protein product: CASSKGGGQAVYGYTF.

About this clonotype: A much larger clone lies one base from this, so it may be a read error. The chain combines TRBV20-1 with TRBJ1-6; D gene unclear. V was shortened by 0 bases and J by 8 bases, with 20 bases between the two germline ends. Germline lookup yields CDR1 DFQATT and CDR2 SNEGSKA (reference sequence). The CDR3 contains 17 residues. The CDR3 bases are TGCAGTGCTAGAGATCTTAGGGCAGTCTCGAGGGATTCACCCCTCCACTTT. It specifies CSARDLRAVSRDSPLHF.

The table lists this clonotype with many counts. The chain links TRBV6-2 or TRBV6-3 to TRBJ2-1; D uncertain. Germline CDR1 MNHEY, CDR2 SVGEGT. Between the trimmed V and J ends, which lost 4 bases and 5 bases, there was a span of 24 bases. This CDR3 has 18 amino acids. The CDR3 sequence is CASSFDKTEKNRNNEQFF. The CDR3 bases are TGTGCCAGCAGTTTTGACAAGACGGAAAAGAATCGAAACAATGAGCAGTTCTTC.

This clonotype was detected many times. This rearrangement joins TRBV27 to TRBJ2-5, with 9 bases identical to TRBD2. The trim removed 3 bases at V and 5 bases at J, leaving 10 bases unmatched. This CDR3 comprises 16 residues. CDR1 is MNHEY, CDR2 SMNVEV, per germline (reference sequence). In DNA form, the CDR3 reads TGTGCCAGCAGTTTCTCTTTAGCGGGAGTGGGGGAGACCCAGTACTTC. This sequence encodes CASSFSLAGVGETQYF.

The V and J genes are TRBV4-1 and TRBJ1-3; D remains ambiguous. V was trimmed by 0 bases and J by 0 bases, leaving 12 bases between them. There are 17 residues in the CDR3. Per the germline V gene, CDR1 is MGHRA and CDR2 is YSYEKL. The CDR3 DNA reads as TGCGCCAGCAGCCAAGATCTAGGGCGGTTCTCTGGAAACACCATATATTTT. Residues: CASSQDLGRFSGNTIYF.

This clonotype was seen a handful of times. The gene calls are TRBV9 and TRBJ1-4; 11 bases line up with TRBD1. Germline values: CDR1 SGDLS, CDR2 YYNGEE. The CDR3 totals 18 residues. The trim removed 2 bases at V and 0 bases at J, leaving 6 bases unmatched. As DNA, the CDR3 is TGTGCCAGCAGCGTCGGACAGGGGGCCTTTTCAACTAATGAAAAACTGTTTTTT. Amino acid sequence: CASSVGQGAFSTNEKLFF.

The table lists this clonotype with many counts. The chain uses TRBV30 and TRBJ2-3; D is unresolved. V dropped 3 bases and J dropped 1 base, with 8 bases sitting between them. The CDR3 covers 13 residues. Germline V gene data show CDR1 as GTSNPN and CDR2 as SVGIG (reference sequence). The CDR3 spells CAWRAKGTDTQYF. The CDR3 nucleotides are TGTGCCTGGAGAGCGAAGGGCACAGATACGCAGTATTTT.

This clonotype was counted many times. V and J are TRBV2 and TRBJ2-5; D uncertain. CDR1 and CDR2 from the germline V gene are SNHLY and FYNNEI. V dropped 8 bases and J dropped 2 bases, with 6 bases sitting between them. This CDR3 region has 11 residues. The CDR3 DNA reads as TGTGCCAGCGGGCGTCAAGAGACCCAGTACTTC. Amino acid sequence: CASGRQETQYF.

This clonotype showed up many times. V gene TRBV7-2 combines with J gene TRBJ1-4, with TRBD1 as a possible D gene (6 bases). The germline CDR1 and CDR2 sequences are SGHTA and FQGNSA. The CDR3 has 14 amino acids. The V and J ends lost 3 bases and 6 bases respectively, with 11 bases between them. The CDR3 is CASSFGGGHEKLFF. CDR3 sequence (DNA): TGTGCCAGCAGCTTCGGAGGGGGACATGAAAAACTGTTTTTT.

The gene calls are TRBV12-3 or TRBV12-4 and TRBJ2-1; weak D call: TRBD2 (6 bases). This CDR3 has 16 residues. The ends were cut back, 7 bases at V and 8 bases at J, with 24 bases in the middle. CDR3 DNA: TGTGCCAGCACCCTCCGACTTGGGGGGAGTAGGGATGAGCAGTTCTTC. Its protein is CASTLRLGGSRDEQFF.

This clonotype was seen at least ten times. This chain uses TRBV5-5 with TRBJ2-7; 11 bases line up with TRBD2. The CDR3 consists of 14 residues. J was trimmed by 3 bases and V by 4 bases; bases with no gene match: 3. The V gene's germline CDR1 is SGHKS and CDR2 YYEKEE (reference sequence). The CDR3 sequence: CASSELAGVYEQYF. The CDR3 DNA reads as TGTGCCAGCAGCGAACTAGCGGGAGTCTACGAGCAGTACTTC.

This clonotype was counted at least ten times. The V call is TRBV11-3, the J call TRBJ1-1, with D possibly being TRBD1 (6 bases). The germline gives CDR1 SGHNT, CDR2 YENEEA. CDR3 size: 15 residues. V dropped 2 bases and J dropped 1 base, with 11 bases sitting between them. As DNA, the CDR3 is TGTGCCAGCAGCTTAAGCGGGACACAGAACACTGAAGCTTTCTTT. This encodes CASSLSGTQNTEAFF.

This clonotype has a count of ten or more. The chain links TRBV6-2 or TRBV6-3 to TRBJ1-4, with unresolved D. This CDR3 region has 12 residues. V lost 9 bases to trimming and J lost 7 bases, with 12 bases between them. Germline CDR1 is MNHEY and CDR2 is SVGEGT. The DNA for the CDR3 is TGTGCCAGTAGGGATTTTGGTGAAAAACTGTTTTTT. It yields the protein CASRDFGEKLFF.